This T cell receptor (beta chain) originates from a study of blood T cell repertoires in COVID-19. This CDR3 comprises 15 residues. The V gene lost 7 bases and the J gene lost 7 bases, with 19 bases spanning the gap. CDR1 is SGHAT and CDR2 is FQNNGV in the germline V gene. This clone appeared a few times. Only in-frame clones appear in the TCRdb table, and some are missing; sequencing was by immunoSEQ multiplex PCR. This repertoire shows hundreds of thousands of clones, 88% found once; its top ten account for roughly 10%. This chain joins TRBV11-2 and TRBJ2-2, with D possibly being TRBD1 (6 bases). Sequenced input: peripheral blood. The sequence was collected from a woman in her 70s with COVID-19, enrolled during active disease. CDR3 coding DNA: TGTGCCAGCACCCCCCGGCTACAGGGATACGGGGAGCTGTTTTTT. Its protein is CASTPRLQGYGELFF.